The 24 T cell receptor beta chains below come from one sample, sequenced in a study of cytomegalovirus exposure and HLA in healthy donors. Use of 60 Vbeta and 13 Jbeta primers characterized the PCR. Produced via immunoSEQ multiplex PCR; TCRdb's table is partial and in-frame only. The profile shows about 150,000 clones, 80% of them singletons. Sequencing input: PBMCs. The receptors here all came from a woman between 50 and 59 years old in good health and CMV-seropositive.

Concerning this clone: One end of the junction does not line up with germline, which may come from a read error. The chain employs TRBV7-9 and TRBJ1-6; 8 bases are a match to TRBD1. The CDR3 totals 17 residues. Germline CDR1 and CDR2: SEHNR and FQNEAQ (reference sequence). The CDR3: CSSSAPGTGADNSPLHF. CDR3 nucleotide sequence: TGTTCCAGCAGCGCACCCGGGACAGGTGCCGATAATTCACCCCTCCACTTT. Complete variable domain (other parts from reference TRBV7-9 and TRBJ1-6): DTGVSQNPRHKITKRGQNVTFRCDPISEHNRLYWYRQTLGQGPEFLTYFQNEAQLEKSRLLSDRFSAERPKGSFSTLEIQRTEQGDSAMYLCSSSAPGTGADNSPLHFGNGTRLTVT.

This chain joins TRBV27 and TRBJ1-5; D unresolved. The germline V gene has CDR1 MNHEY and CDR2 SMNVEV (reference sequence). The ends were cut back, 7 bases at V and 9 bases at J, with 25 bases in the middle. The length of the CDR3 is 16 residues. DNA for the CDR3: TGTGCCAGCACTTCCCTACCCGGGGTTAACCTGGGGCCCCAGCATTTT. Translated: CASTSLPGVNLGPQHF.

The gene calls are TRBV6-1 and TRBJ2-7, with a possible D match to TRBD1 (5 bases). Germline V gene sequence: CDR1 MNHNS, CDR2 SASEGT. Trimming removed 4 bases at V and 4 bases at J, with 11 bases between. This CDR3 region has 13 residues. CDR3 sequence (DNA): TGTGCCAGCAGTGCAGGGTCTACATACGAGCAGTACTTC. This translates into CASSAGSTYEQYF.

The genes are TRBV6-5 and TRBJ2-2, with 8 positions matching TRBD1. This CDR3 spans 15 amino acids. Trimming at V came to 6 bases and at J to 5 bases, leaving 8 bases not matched to a gene. CDR1 is MNHEY, CDR2 SVGAGI, per germline. The CDR3 DNA reads as TGTGCCAGCAGACCCGGACAGGGAAGAACCGGGGAGCTGTTTTTT. Translating gives CASRPGQGRTGELFF.

A note on this clone: One junction end disagrees with the germline gene, perhaps due to a read error. V usage is TRBV7-9 and J usage is TRBJ1-5; perhaps TRBD1 as D (6 bases). CDR3 length: 16 residues. Germline assignment: CDR1 SEHNR and CDR2 FQNEAQ (reference sequence). CDR3 coding DNA: TGTTCCAGCAGCTTAGAGGGCCCAGGGGTTCGTCAGCCCCAGCATTTT. It codes for CSSSLEGPGVRQPQHF.

V and J are TRBV7-2 and TRBJ1-4, with a tentative D call TRBD1 (5 bases). Trimming took off 0 bases at V and 12 bases at J, with 11 bases between the two ends. Germline lookup yields CDR1 SGHTA and CDR2 FQGNSA. There are 13 residues in the CDR3. The CDR3 sequence: CASSLAAGRELFF. CDR3 in DNA: TGTGCCAGCAGCTTAGCCGCAGGGAGGGAACTGTTTTTT.

CDR3 bases: TGTGCCAGCAGCGACCGGGACAGGGGAAGTAGTGAAAAACTGTTTTTT. It codes for CASSDRDRGSSEKLFF. The chain has TRBV7-9 and TRBJ1-4; TRBD1 matches at 10 bases. V shed 5 bases, J shed 7 bases, and the junction held 10 bases outside the gene matches. Germline CDR1 reads SEHNR; CDR2 reads FQNEAQ (reference sequence). The length of the CDR3 is 16 residues.

The chain is built from TRBV10-3 and TRBJ2-5; TRBD1 agrees at 8 bases. Per germline, CDR1 ENHRY and CDR2 SYGVKD. Trimming cost V 8 bases and J 1 base; bases outside gene matches: 12. The CDR3 runs 16 residues. CDR3 amino acids: CAIQLRQGLTQETQYF. In DNA, the CDR3 is TGTGCCATCCAACTACGACAGGGGCTCACCCAAGAGACCCAGTACTTC.

The rearrangement joins TRBV2 to TRBJ2-3, with no clear D. Trimming left V 1 base short and J 0 bases short, with 8 bases between. The CDR3 sequence is 15 residues long. The V gene's germline CDR1 is SNHLY and CDR2 FYNNEI. DNA for the CDR3: TGTGCCAGCAGTGAAGGGCCACCTAGCACAGATACGCAGTATTTT. Its protein product is CASSEGPPSTDTQYF.

The chain uses TRBV6-5 and TRBJ2-2; D is unclear. Germline V gives CDR1 MNHEY, CDR2 SVGAGI. The CDR3 runs to 15 residues. V lost 7 bases and J 0 bases, leaving 12 bases between the germline ends. CDR3 loop: CASTRLIPNTGELFF. Here the CDR3 DNA reads TGTGCCAGCACCCGTCTAATACCGAACACCGGGGAGCTGTTTTTT.

This clone occurred once. The chain employs TRBV28 and TRBJ2-7, with D maybe TRBD2 (5 bases). The CDR3 is 15 amino acids. The germline CDR1 and CDR2 sequences are MDHEN and SYDVKM. V was shortened by 10 bases and J by 2 bases, with 21 bases between the two germline ends. DNA for the CDR3: TGTGCCACCTCACCAGTATGGGGAGTAACCTACGAGCAGTACTTC. Encoded protein: CATSPVWGVTYEQYF. The variable domain in full, completed from reference TRBV28 and TRBJ2-7, reads DVKVTQSSRYLVKRTGEKVFLECVQDMDHENMFWYRQDPGLGLRLIYFSYDVKMKEKGDIPEGYSVSREKKERFSLILESASTNQTSMYLCATSPVWGVTYEQYFGPGTRLTVT.

This clone was seen a few times. V gene TRBV19 combines with J gene TRBJ2-1; D gene uncertain. V lost 1 base and J 2 bases, leaving 15 bases between the germline ends. From germline, CDR1 is LNHDA and CDR2 SQIVND (reference sequence). The length of the CDR3 is 17 residues. The CDR3 region is CASSIAGLGSPYNEQFF. CDR3 in DNA: TGTGCCAGTAGTATAGCTGGGTTAGGTAGCCCCTACAATGAGCAGTTCTTC.

This clone turned up a few times. The chain links TRBV19 to TRBJ1-2, with 8 bases aligning to TRBD1. The germline V gene encodes CDR1 LNHDA and CDR2 SQIVND (reference sequence). CDR3 length: 15 amino acids. After removal of 6 bases from V and 4 bases from J, the junction contained 10 bases not matched to a gene. The CDR3 coding sequence is TGTGCCAGTAGCTATGGACAGGGAGTCACCTATGGCTACACCTTC. The encoded protein is CASSYGQGVTYGYTF. Full variable domain (outside the CDR3, taken from reference TRBV19 and TRBJ1-2): DGGITQSPKYLFRKEGQNVTLSCEQNLNHDAMYWYRQDPGQGLRLIYYSQIVNDFQKGDIAEGYSVSREKKESFPLTVTSAQKNPTAFYLCASSYGQGVTYGYTFGSGTRLTVV.

For this clone: An end of the junction does not agree with germline; a read error may underlie this. This chain links TRBV7-9 with TRBJ1-4; 8 bases line up with TRBD1. Germline loops: CDR1 SEHNR, CDR2 FQNEAQ (reference sequence). CDR3 length equals 18 residues. The CDR3 loop reads CSSSLGLGQGGTNEKLFF. CDR3 bases: TGTTCCAGCAGCTTGGGCCTAGGACAGGGAGGTACTAATGAAAAACTGTTTTTT.

J is TRBJ2-7 and V is TRBV19, with 11 bases lining up with TRBD1. This CDR3 has 14 residues. Germline CDR1 reads LNHDA; CDR2 reads SQIVND (reference sequence). The junction had 3 bases not matched to a gene; V was cut back by 5 bases and J by 3 bases. As DNA, the CDR3 is TGTGCCAGTAGTCCAGGGACAGGGGGCTACGAGCAGTACTTC. Its translation is CASSPGTGGYEQYF.

About this clone itself: Relative to the germline gene, one junction end is altered; a read error may explain this. The CDR3 bases are TGTGCCAGCTCACCGGAGGAATCTCAGGCCCAGCATTTT. It specifies CASSPEESQAQHF. The chain is built from TRBV18 and TRBJ1-5; no reliable D call. The germline CDR1 and CDR2 sequences are KGHSH and LQKENI. This CDR3 contains 13 residues. Full variable domain (remainder filled in from reference TRBV18 and TRBJ1-5): NAGVMQNPRHLVRRRGQEARLRCSPMKGHSHVYWYRQLPEEGLKFMVYLQKENIIDESGMPKERFSAEFPKEGPSILRIQQVVRGDSAAYFCASSPEESQAQHFGDGTRLSIL.

This clone is a singleton in its sample. This chain links TRBV2 with TRBJ2-4, with a possible D match to TRBD2 (7 bases). Germline CDR1 is SNHLY and CDR2 is FYNNEI. The length of the CDR3 is 15 residues. Trimming left V 7 bases short and J 0 bases short, with 13 bases between. The CDR3 spells CASIGGALAKNIQYF. The CDR3 DNA reads as TGTGCCAGCATAGGGGGGGCGTTAGCCAAAAACATTCAGTACTTC.

For the CDR3, the DNA is TGTGCCACCCAACTCCCGGGGGGAGGAAGCGGCTACACCTTC. Its translation: CATQLPGGGSGYTF. The chain carries TRBV6-5 and TRBJ1-2; tentative D call: TRBD1 (5 bases). V lost 10 bases and J 8 bases, leaving 23 bases between the germline ends. This CDR3 spans 14 amino acids. Looked up from germline, CDR1 is MNHEY and CDR2 is SVGAGI.

The gene calls are TRBV6-6 and TRBJ2-7; perhaps TRBD2 as D (6 bases). The germline V gene encodes CDR1 MNHNY and CDR2 SVGAGI (reference sequence). The CDR3 is made up of 13 amino acids. Trimming removed 5 bases from V and 0 bases from J, with 8 bases in between. CDR3 DNA sequence: TGTGCCAGCAGTATAGCGGACTCCTACGAGCAGTACTTC. The encoded protein is CASSIADSYEQYF.

This clone has just a few counts. The chain links TRBV11-2 to TRBJ2-7, with TRBD1 matching 8 bases. The germline V gene encodes CDR1 SGHAT and CDR2 FQNNGV. Germline trimming cut 5 bases from V and 0 bases from J; bases unmatched to any gene: 3. This CDR3 has 14 amino acids. The CDR3 spells CASSTDRVSYEQYF. The DNA of the CDR3 is TGTGCCAGCAGCACGGACAGGGTCTCCTACGAGCAGTACTTC.

V is TRBV6-5 and J is TRBJ2-7, with D maybe TRBD2 (6 bases). The CDR3 loop spans 15 amino acids. CDR1 is MNHEY and CDR2 is SVGAGI in the germline V gene. V was trimmed by 5 bases and J by 2 bases, leaving 16 bases between them. CDR3 sequence reads: CASSTSRGLTYEQYF. For the CDR3, the DNA is TGTGCCAGCAGTACGTCTCGCGGACTAACCTACGAGCAGTACTTC.

The chain carries TRBV11-3 and TRBJ2-1; a weak D match, TRBD2 (5 bases). In germline, CDR1 is SGHNT, CDR2 YENEEA. The CDR3 covers 13 residues. V dropped 5 bases and J dropped 2 bases, with 7 bases sitting between them. The CDR3 here is CASSPGTYNEQFF. Written as DNA, the CDR3 is TGTGCCAGCAGCCCCGGGACCTACAATGAGCAGTTCTTC.

This clone appeared a single time. The V call is TRBV6-5, the J call TRBJ1-4, with 7 bases fitting TRBD1. This CDR3 is 16 amino acids long. After removal of 3 bases from V and 8 bases from J, the junction contained 12 bases not matched to a gene. The germline V gene has CDR1 MNHEY and CDR2 SVGAGI. CDR3 sequence (DNA): TGTGCCAGCAGTTATTCATACGACAGGGTCGGAGAAAAACTGTTTTTT. Residues: CASSYSYDRVGEKLFF.

V gene TRBV10-3 combines with J gene TRBJ2-2; D ambiguous. Trimming cost V 0 bases and J 0 bases, with 14 bases left between them. The germline CDR1 and CDR2 sequences are ENHRY and SYGVKD. The CDR3 consists of 18 residues. The CDR3 DNA is TGTGCCATCAGTGAGTCGAGGAATAAAACTTCGAACACCGGGGAGCTGTTTTTT. This codes for CAISESRNKTSNTGELFF.